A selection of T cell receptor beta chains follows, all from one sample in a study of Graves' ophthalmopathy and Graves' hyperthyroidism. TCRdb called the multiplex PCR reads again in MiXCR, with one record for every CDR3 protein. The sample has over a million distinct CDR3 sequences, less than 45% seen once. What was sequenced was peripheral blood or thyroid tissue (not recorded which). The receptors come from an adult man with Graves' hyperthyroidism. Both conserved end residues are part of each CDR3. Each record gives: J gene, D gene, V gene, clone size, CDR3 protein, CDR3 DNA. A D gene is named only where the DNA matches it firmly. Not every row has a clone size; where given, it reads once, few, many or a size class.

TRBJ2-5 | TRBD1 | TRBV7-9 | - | CASSPLPGQGETQYF | TGTGCCAGCAGCCCACTTCCGGGACAGGGAGAGACCCAGTACTTC
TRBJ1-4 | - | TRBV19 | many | CASSSQGRTEKLFF | TGTGCCAGTAGTTCCCAGGGACGAACTGAAAAACTGTTTTTT
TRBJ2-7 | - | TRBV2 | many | CASRVGRGYEQYF | TGTGCCAGCAGGGTTGGGCGCGGATACGAGCAGTACTTC
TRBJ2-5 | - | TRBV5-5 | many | CASSLGGGRWETQYF | TGTGCCAGCAGCTTGGGCGGAGGGAGATGGGAGACCCAGTACTTC
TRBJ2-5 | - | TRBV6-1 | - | CASSDTGQLQETQYF | TGTGCCAGCAGTGACACCGGACAGCTACAAGAGACCCAGTACTTC
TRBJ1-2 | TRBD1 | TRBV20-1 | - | CSARDFGTGTYYGYTF | TGCAGTGCTAGAGATTTCGGGACAGGCACCTACTATGGCTACACCTTC
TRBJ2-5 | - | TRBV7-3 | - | CATSTRGVETQYF | TGTGCCACCAGTACCAGAGGGGTGGAGACCCAGTACTTC
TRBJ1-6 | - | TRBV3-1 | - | CASSQAQPHPKVNSPLHF | TGTGCCAGCAGCCAAGCGCAACCACACCCAAAGGTTAATTCACCCCTCCACTTT
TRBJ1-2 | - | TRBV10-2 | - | CASSPDSPNYGYTF | TGCGCCAGCAGTCCTGACAGCCCTAACTATGGCTACACCTTC
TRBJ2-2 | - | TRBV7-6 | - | CASAHYLGELFF | TGTGCCAGTGCCCACTATTTGGGGGAGCTGTTTTTT
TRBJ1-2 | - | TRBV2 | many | CAIREGLNYGYTF | TGTGCCATACGAGAGGGTCTTAACTATGGCTACACCTTC
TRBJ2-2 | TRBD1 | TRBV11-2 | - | CASSPPLWDRGTGELFF | TGTGCCAGCAGCCCCCCACTCTGGGACAGGGGCACCGGGGAGCTGTTTTTT
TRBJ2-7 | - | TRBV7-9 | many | CASSVGDYEQYF | TGTGCCAGCAGCGTCGGGGACTACGAGCAGTACTTC
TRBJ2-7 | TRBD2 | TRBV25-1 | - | CASSELTSGRLKQYF | TGTGCCAGCAGTGAATTGACTAGCGGGAGACTCAAGCAGTACTTC
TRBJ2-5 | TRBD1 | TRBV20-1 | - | CSARDRTGETQYF | TGCAGTGCTAGAGATCGGACAGGGGAGACCCAGTACTTC
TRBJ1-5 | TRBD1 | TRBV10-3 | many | CAISDQGAAGNQPQHF | TGTGCCATCAGTGATCAGGGGGCGGCGGGCAATCAGCCCCAGCATTTT
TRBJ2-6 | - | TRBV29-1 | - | CSVVWQANVLTF | TGCAGCGTTGTGTGGCAGGCCAACGTCCTGACTTTC
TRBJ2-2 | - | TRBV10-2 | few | CASSEVRGFTGELFF | TGCGCCAGCAGTGAGGTTAGGGGGTTCACCGGGGAGCTGTTTTTT
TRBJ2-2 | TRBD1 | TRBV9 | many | CASTTGVGTGELFF | TGTGCCAGCACGACAGGGGTAGGGACCGGGGAGCTGTTTTTT
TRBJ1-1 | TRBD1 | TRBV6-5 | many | CASSRDRQNTEAFF | TGTGCCAGCAGTCGGGACAGGCAGAACACTGAAGCTTTCTTT